The 31 T cell receptor beta chains below all came from one sample that was sequenced in a study of blood T cell repertoires in COVID-19. Clones were sequenced by immunoSEQ multiplex PCR, and TCRdb holds only the in-frame ones, with some missing. The data contain around 100,000 clones, around 86% of them singletons. Sample: peripheral blood. These receptors were taken from a man between 65 and 79 years old with acute or convalescent COVID-19.

The chain joins TRBV28 to TRBJ1-4; 12 nucleotides align to TRBD1. The ends lost 2 bases at V and 5 bases at J; junction bases unmatched: 9. Looked up from germline, CDR1 is MDHEN and CDR2 is SYDVKM. CDR3 length: 18 amino acids. The CDR3: CASSLTGTGGGGNEKLFF. CDR3 DNA: TGTGCCAGCAGTTTAACCGGGACAGGGGGCGGTGGGAATGAAAAACTGTTTTTT.

The CDR3 DNA reads TGTGCCTGGAGTCTAGGACAGGGGGGCACTGAAGCTTTCTTT. Its protein is CAWSLGQGGTEAFF. The V gene is TRBV30, the J gene TRBJ1-1; 10 nucleotides match TRBD1. CDR1 is GTSNPN and CDR2 is SVGIG in the germline V gene (reference sequence). V trimming: 2 bases; J trimming: 4 bases; junction bases outside the gene matches: 4. The CDR3 length is 14 residues.

The chain uses TRBV19 and TRBJ2-7; TRBD1 agrees at 11 bases. The CDR3 is 16 residues long. CDR1 is LNHDA and CDR2 is SQIVND in the germline V gene (reference sequence). V was pared by 3 bases and J by 2 bases, with 6 bases of the junction left unmatched. The CDR3 DNA reads as TGTGCCAGTAGTATCGGCGGACAGGGGGCTGCCTACGAGCAGTACTTC. It translates to CASSIGGQGAAYEQYF.

About this clone: One end of the junction fails to match germline, which may point to a read error. The chain uses TRBV10-1 and TRBJ2-3; no clear D gene. Germline-derived CDR1 and CDR2 are WNHNN and SYGVQD (reference sequence). The CDR3 extends over 13 amino acids. CDR3 sequence reads: CASRESGRDTQYF. The CDR3 DNA reads TGCGCCAGCAGGGAGTCGGGCAGGGATACGCAGTATTTT.

V is TRBV5-1 and J is TRBJ2-3, with TRBD2 matching over 7 bases. Per the germline V gene, CDR1 is SGHRS and CDR2 is YFSETQ. The CDR3 contains 12 residues. J gave up 3 bases and V 5 bases, and 0 bases lay outside the gene matches. CDR3 amino acids: CASRGGTDTQYF. CDR3 DNA sequence: TGCGCCAGCAGGGGAGGGACAGATACGCAGTATTTT.

The rearrangement uses TRBV6-1 and TRBJ1-1; TRBD1 might be the D (5 bases). Germline-derived CDR1 and CDR2 are MNHNS and SASEGT. V shed 3 bases and J shed 1 base, with 6 bases lying between them. The CDR3 totals 13 residues. Here the CDR3 reads CASSEGGNTEAFF. The CDR3 nucleotides are TGTGCCAGCAGTGAGGGGGGGAACACTGAAGCTTTCTTT.

The V and J genes are TRBV27 and TRBJ1-3; 9 bases are a match to TRBD1. The CDR3 is 18 residues long. J was trimmed by 2 bases and V by 5 bases; bases with no gene match: 13. Germline CDR1 MNHEY, CDR2 SMNVEV (reference sequence). In nucleotides, the CDR3 is TGTGCCAGCAGTCCGATATCCCTAGACAGGGGGACTGGAAACACCATATATTTT. Amino acids: CASSPISLDRGTGNTIYF.

The J gene is TRBJ2-1, the V gene TRBV9; 14 bases agree with TRBD2. The CDR3 is 17 residues long. V shed 0 bases, J shed 6 bases, and the junction held 5 bases outside the gene matches. The germline CDR1 and CDR2 sequences are SGDLS and YYNGEE. The CDR3 loop is CASSVGGLAGGPNEQFF. Written as DNA, the CDR3 is TGTGCCAGCAGCGTAGGAGGACTAGCGGGGGGCCCCAATGAGCAGTTCTTC. Full variable domain (remainder filled in from reference TRBV9 and TRBJ2-1): DSGVTQTPKHLITATGQRVTLRCSPRSGDLSVYWYQQSLDQGLQFLIQYYNGEERAKGNILERFSAQQFPDLHSELNLSSLELGDSALYFCASSVGGLAGGPNEQFFGPGTRLTVL.

The chain links TRBV3-1 (or the pseudogene TRBV3-2) to TRBJ2-2; D perhaps matches TRBD1 (6 bases). Germline assignment: CDR1 LGHDT and CDR2 YNNKEL (reference sequence). Trimming removed 4 bases from V and 6 bases from J, with 18 bases in between. The CDR3 has 16 residues. The CDR3 DNA reads as TGTGCCAGCAGCCTCCGACAGGCATTCACTCCCGGGGAGCTGTTTTTT. It yields the protein CASSLRQAFTPGELFF.

The chain employs TRBV5-6 and TRBJ2-2; 7 bases fit TRBD2. This CDR3 has 16 residues. Germline lookup yields CDR1 SGHDT and CDR2 YYEEEE. With 4 bases clipped from V and 4 bases from J, the junction kept 10 bases outside the gene matches. This CDR3 reads CASSPQTSLGTGELFF. The CDR3 DNA follows: TGTGCCAGCAGCCCGCAGACTAGCCTGGGCACCGGGGAGCTGTTTTTT.

V gene TRBV12-5 combines with J gene TRBJ2-3; D call uncertain. The CDR3 is 12 amino acids. Deletions cut 6 bases from V and 4 bases from J, with 8 bases between. Per the germline V gene, CDR1 is LGHNT and CDR2 is FRNRAP. CDR3 sequence: CASGGEADTQYF. For the CDR3, the DNA is TGTGCTAGTGGCGGTGAAGCAGATACGCAGTATTTT.

The chain couples TRBV9 to TRBJ2-2; 8 nucleotides line up with TRBD1. The V segment lost 0 bases and the J segment 5 bases; nucleotides outside the gene matches: 12. This CDR3 spans 18 amino acids. Germline V gene lookup returns CDR1 SGDLS and CDR2 YYNGEE. This CDR3 reads CASSVVSLQGAGTGELFF. In nucleotides, the CDR3 is TGTGCCAGCAGCGTAGTATCGCTTCAGGGGGCAGGGACCGGGGAGCTGTTTTTT. The full variable domain, rest sourced from reference TRBV9 and TRBJ2-2, is DSGVTQTPKHLITATGQRVTLRCSPRSGDLSVYWYQQSLDQGLQFLIQYYNGEERAKGNILERFSAQQFPDLHSELNLSSLELGDSALYFCASSVVSLQGAGTGELFFGEGSRLTVL.

The sample holds a few counts of this clone. The chain joins TRBV5-4 to TRBJ2-2; D possibly corresponds to TRBD2 (6 bases). V dropped 0 bases and J dropped 2 bases, with 11 bases sitting between them. The CDR3 consists of 16 residues. Germline CDR1 is SGHNT and CDR2 is YYREEE (reference sequence). Here the CDR3 DNA reads TGTGCCAGCAGCTTGGGTGGGGACTCAAACACCGGGGAGCTGTTTTTT. Its protein product is CASSLGGDSNTGELFF.

The rearrangement uses TRBV30 and TRBJ2-6; D uncertain. Per germline, CDR1 GTSNPN and CDR2 SVGIG (reference sequence). Trimming took off 0 bases at V and 0 bases at J, with 9 bases between the two ends. The CDR3 extends over 16 amino acids. CDR3 residues: CAWSVQISSGANVLTF. The CDR3, as DNA: TGTGCCTGGAGTGTACAGATTTCCTCTGGGGCCAACGTCCTGACTTTC.

V usage is TRBV6-2 or TRBV6-3 and J usage is TRBJ2-7, with a possible D match to TRBD2 (6 bases). Trimming shortened V by 2 bases and J by 0 bases, and 14 bases separated the two germline ends. This CDR3 is built from 16 residues. CDR1 is MNHEY and CDR2 is SVGEGT in the germline V gene. The CDR3 DNA sequence: TGTGCCAGCAGTTACCGGGGGACTGTAAGCTCCTACGAGCAGTACTTC. Protein sequence: CASSYRGTVSSYEQYF.

The V and J genes are TRBV9 and TRBJ1-3; D call uncertain. V was pared by 0 bases and J by 2 bases, with 15 bases between. Germline CDR1 is SGDLS and CDR2 is YYNGEE. This CDR3 contains 17 residues. This CDR3 is CASSVDPLLGTGNTIYF. The CDR3 DNA reads TGTGCCAGCAGCGTAGACCCCCTCCTCGGGACTGGAAACACCATATATTTT.

The V and J genes are TRBV7-9 and TRBJ1-3, with D possibly TRBD1 on 6 matching bases. Between the trimmed V and J ends, which lost 2 bases and 2 bases, there was a span of 7 bases. The CDR3 runs to 14 residues. Germline CDR1 SEHNR, CDR2 FQNEAQ (reference sequence). The CDR3 sequence is CASSLNRAGNTIYF. In nucleotides, the CDR3 is TGTGCCAGCAGCTTAAACAGGGCTGGAAACACCATATATTTT.

The chain has TRBV7-3 and TRBJ2-1; 8 nucleotides align to TRBD2. V dropped 5 bases and J dropped 5; count of bases not matched to a gene: 11. Germline-derived CDR1 and CDR2 are SGHTA and FQGTGA. This CDR3 region has 16 residues. In DNA, the CDR3 is TGTGCCAGCAGCGCCCTACCGGGACTAGTGAACAATGAGCAGTTCTTC. Translating it yields CASSALPGLVNNEQFF.

Only a few counts were recorded for this clone. The chain carries TRBV7-9 and TRBJ1-5, with 7 bases identical to TRBD1. From germline, CDR1 is SEHNR and CDR2 FQNEAQ (reference sequence). There are 15 residues in the CDR3. V was clipped by 4 bases and J by 4 bases; unmatched bases: 7. In DNA, the CDR3 is TGTGCCAGCAGCTCCTCGACAGGGCTAAATCAGCCCCAGCATTTT. It codes for CASSSSTGLNQPQHF.

The chain joins TRBV29-1 to TRBJ1-6, with D hard to call. The V end was cut by 2 bases, the J end by 10 bases, with 12 bases between. The germline V gene encodes CDR1 SQVTM and CDR2 ANQGSEA. The CDR3 sequence is 13 residues long. CDR3 DNA: TGCAGCGTTGAATTAGTCCCAGGATCACCCCTCCACTTT. Its protein is CSVELVPGSPLHF.

V usage is TRBV28 and J usage is TRBJ1-4, with D perhaps TRBD1 (6 bases). Germline loops: CDR1 MDHEN, CDR2 SYDVKM. This CDR3 region has 16 residues. The V end was cut by 8 bases, the J end by 0 bases, with 16 bases between. The CDR3 coding sequence is TGTGCCAGCCGTTCGGCGGGGGCAGCAACTAATGAAAAACTGTTTTTT. The encoded protein is CASRSAGAATNEKLFF.

The chain recombines TRBV6-5 with TRBJ2-7; D uncertain. Germline V gene sequence: CDR1 MNHEY, CDR2 SVGAGI. The V end was cut by 8 bases, the J end by 2 bases, with 10 bases between. The length of the CDR3 is 12 residues. This CDR3 is CASSGSTYEQYF. CDR3 DNA sequence: TGTGCCAGCTCCGGGTCGACCTACGAGCAGTACTTC.

The rearrangement joins TRBV16 to TRBJ2-7; D is unclear. The V gene lost 4 bases and the J gene lost 4 bases, with 11 bases spanning the gap. CDR1 is KGHSY, CDR2 FQNENV, per germline. The CDR3 is 13 amino acids. CDR3 in amino acids: CASSPRQDYEQYF. CDR3 coding DNA: TGTGCCAGCAGCCCCCGGCAGGATTACGAGCAGTACTTC.

V usage is TRBV5-1 and J usage is TRBJ2-7; tentatively, D is TRBD2 (6 bases). The germline CDR1 and CDR2 sequences are SGHRS and YFSETQ. The CDR3 runs to 16 residues. Trimming took off 3 bases at V and 1 base at J, with 17 bases between the two ends. The CDR3 DNA reads TGCGCCAGCAGCTATGATCCACGGGACTTTTCCTACGAGCAGTACTTC. This gives the protein CASSYDPRDFSYEQYF.

This clone occurred a few times. The chain carries TRBV19 and TRBJ2-6, with D perhaps matching TRBD2 (6 bases). CDR3 size: 16 residues. V lost 10 bases and J 0 bases, leaving 16 bases between the germline ends. Per germline, CDR1 LNHDA and CDR2 SQIVND (reference sequence). CDR3 DNA sequence: TGTGCCACCCTCCGACCGGGACTCTCTGGGGCCAACGTCCTGACTTTC. Its protein is CATLRPGLSGANVLTF.

The chain links TRBV9 to TRBJ1-4, with TRBD1 matching 10 bases. With V trimmed by 0 bases and J by 6 bases, 2 bases remained unmatched. Germline loops: CDR1 SGDLS, CDR2 YYNGEE. The length of the CDR3 is 15 residues. CDR3 region: CASSVEGTGDEKLFF. DNA for the CDR3: TGTGCCAGCAGCGTAGAAGGGACAGGGGATGAAAAACTGTTTTTT.

V usage is TRBV9 and J usage is TRBJ1-3, with D uncertain. Germline V gives CDR1 SGDLS, CDR2 YYNGEE. This CDR3 has 17 residues. Trimming removed 0 bases from V and 0 bases from J, with 13 bases in between. DNA for the CDR3: TGTGCCAGCAGCGTAGATAGGAGGGCCGCCTCTGGAAACACCATATATTTT. Translated: CASSVDRRAASGNTIYF.

The genes are TRBV28 and TRBJ2-5; TRBD2 matches at 13 bases. The germline gives CDR1 MDHEN, CDR2 SYDVKM. There are 19 residues in the CDR3. J gave up 2 bases and V 3 bases, and 12 bases lay outside the gene matches. Here the CDR3 reads CASSFPRAATSGGQETQYF. CDR3 coding DNA: TGTGCCAGCAGTTTCCCTCGGGCCGCGACTAGCGGGGGGCAAGAGACCCAGTACTTC.

CDR3 coding DNA: TGTGCCAGCGGGGCAACTGGAAACACCATATATTTT. Encoded protein: CASGATGNTIYF. V gene TRBV2 combines with J gene TRBJ1-3; D perhaps matches TRBD1 (5 bases). The V end was cut by 8 bases, the J end by 2 bases, with 7 bases between. This CDR3 spans 12 amino acids. Germline CDR1 is SNHLY and CDR2 is FYNNEI.

This clone was counted between two and nine times. This rearrangement joins TRBV19 to TRBJ1-5, with TRBD1 matching over 7 bases. Germline loops: CDR1 LNHDA, CDR2 SQIVND (reference sequence). V was pared by 10 bases and J by 0 bases, with 3 bases of the junction left unmatched. This CDR3 is 13 amino acids long. The CDR3: CATRGYSNQPQHF. The CDR3 DNA is TGTGCCACCAGGGGGTATAGCAATCAGCCCCAGCATTTT.

The V call is TRBV2, the J call TRBJ2-1; D remains ambiguous. Germline V gene lookup returns CDR1 SNHLY and CDR2 FYNNEI. V shed 0 bases and J shed 3 bases, with 12 bases lying between them. This CDR3 region has 16 residues. CDR3 nucleotides: TGTGCCAGCAGTGAAGCGACTCGACCCGACTACAATGAGCAGTTCTTC. It specifies CASSEATRPDYNEQFF.